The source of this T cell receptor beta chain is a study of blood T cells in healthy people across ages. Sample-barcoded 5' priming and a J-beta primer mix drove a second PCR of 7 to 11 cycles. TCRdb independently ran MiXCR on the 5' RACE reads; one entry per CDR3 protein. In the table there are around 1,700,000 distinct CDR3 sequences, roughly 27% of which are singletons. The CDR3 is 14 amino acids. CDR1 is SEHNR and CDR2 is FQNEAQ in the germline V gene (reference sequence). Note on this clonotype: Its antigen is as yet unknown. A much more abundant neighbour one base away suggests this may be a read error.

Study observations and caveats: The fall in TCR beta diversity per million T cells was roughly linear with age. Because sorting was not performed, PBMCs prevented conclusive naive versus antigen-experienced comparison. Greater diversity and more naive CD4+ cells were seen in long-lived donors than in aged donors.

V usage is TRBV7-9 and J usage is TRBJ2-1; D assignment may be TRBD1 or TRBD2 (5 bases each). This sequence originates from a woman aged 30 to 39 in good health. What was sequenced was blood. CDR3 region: CDSSIHEGSDEQFF. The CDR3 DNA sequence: TGTGACAGCAGCATCCATGAGGGGAGCGATGAGCAGTTCTTC.